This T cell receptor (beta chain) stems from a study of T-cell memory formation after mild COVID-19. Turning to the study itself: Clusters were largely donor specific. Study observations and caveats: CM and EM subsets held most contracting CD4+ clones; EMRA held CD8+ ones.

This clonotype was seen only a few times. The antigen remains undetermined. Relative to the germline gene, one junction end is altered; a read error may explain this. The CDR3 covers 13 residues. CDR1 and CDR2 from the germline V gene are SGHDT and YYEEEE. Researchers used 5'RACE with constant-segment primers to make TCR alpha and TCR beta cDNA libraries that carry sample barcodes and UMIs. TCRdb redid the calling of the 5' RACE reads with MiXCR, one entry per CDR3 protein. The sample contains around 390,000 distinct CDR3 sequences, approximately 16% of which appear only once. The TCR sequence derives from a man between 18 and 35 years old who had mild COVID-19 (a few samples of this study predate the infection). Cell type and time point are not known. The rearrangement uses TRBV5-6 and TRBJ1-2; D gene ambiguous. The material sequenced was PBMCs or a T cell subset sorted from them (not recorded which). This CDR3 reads CASSSARREGRAF. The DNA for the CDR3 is TGTGCCAGCAGCTCCGCTCGGCGGGAGGGAAGAGCTTTC.